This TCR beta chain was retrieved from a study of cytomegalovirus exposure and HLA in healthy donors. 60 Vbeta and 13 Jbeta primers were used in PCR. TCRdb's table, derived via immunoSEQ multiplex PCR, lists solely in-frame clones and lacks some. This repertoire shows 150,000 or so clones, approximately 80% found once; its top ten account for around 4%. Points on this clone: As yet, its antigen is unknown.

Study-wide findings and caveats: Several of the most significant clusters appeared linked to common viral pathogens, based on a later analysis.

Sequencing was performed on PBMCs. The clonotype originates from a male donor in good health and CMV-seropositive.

The CDR3 spells CASSYKGYGANVLTF. For the CDR3, the DNA is TGTGCCAGCAGTTACAAGGGGTATGGGGCCAACGTCCTGACTTTC. This rearrangement joins TRBV6-5 to TRBJ2-6, with a possible D match to TRBD1 (5 bases). The CDR3 runs to 15 residues. Trimming left V 2 bases short and J 3 bases short, with 8 bases between. Germline values: CDR1 MNHEY, CDR2 SVGAGI.